These T cell receptor beta chains were read from a single sample in a study of control samples from healthy donors and cancer patients. The protocol was immunoSEQ multiplex PCR, while the TCRdb copy is restricted to in-frame clones and leaves out a portion. The table lists roughly 100,000 clones, approximately 90% of them singletons. The specimen was PBMCs. All receptors come from a man aged 60-69 years with lung cancer. The CDR3 runs from the conserved cysteine through the conserved F or W. The D gene is left open where the match is weak. Clone sizes are given selectively: once, few, many, or a class where the clone is expanded.

TRBV24-1	TRBD1	TRBJ2-4	few	TGTGCCACCAGTGACACACAGGGGGGCGCCAAAAACATTCAGTACTTC	CATSDTQGGAKNIQYF
TRBV6-6	.	TRBJ1-1	.	TGTGCCAGCAACAGGGATTTGAACACTGAAGCTTTCTTT	CASNRDLNTEAFF
TRBV6-4	.	TRBJ2-1	.	TGTGCCAGCAGCTTTAGTACCAACAATGAGCAGTTCTTC	CASSFSTNNEQFF
TRBV7-8	.	TRBJ2-7	.	TGTGCCAGCAGCTCCAAACGGTACGCGGAGCAGTACTTC	CASSSKRYAEQYF
TRBV25-1	.	TRBJ2-5	.	TGTGCCAGCAGGGACATAGAGACCCAGTACTTC	CASRDIETQYF
TRBV11-2	.	TRBJ1-1	.	TGTGCCAGCTCAGGAGGTAGAGGAAACACTGAAGCTTTCTTT	CASSGGRGNTEAFF
TRBV29-1	TRBD1	TRBJ1-1	.	TGCAGCGTCGACGACAGGGCGGGCGCTGAAGCTTTCTTT	CSVDDRAGAEAFF
TRBV7-9	TRBD1	TRBJ1-2	once	TGTGCCAGCAGCTTCGGACAGGGGGAACTTACGTATGGCTACACCTTC	CASSFGQGELTYGYTF
TRBV5-4	TRBD2	TRBJ2-3	.	TGTGCCAGCAGCGCCGGGACTAGCGGAACCGCTAGCACAGATACGCAGTATTTT	CASSAGTSGTASTDTQYF
TRBV29-1	TRBD1	TRBJ1-2	.	TGCAGCGTTGAGGCAGGGGGTCGCTACACCTTC	CSVEAGGRYTF
TRBV4-1	TRBD1	TRBJ2-3	.	TGCGCCAGCAGCCAGGCCCTGGACAGGGGGGATACGCAGTATTTT	CASSQALDRGDTQYF
TRBV9	TRBD2	TRBJ2-2	.	TGTGCCAGCAGCGCGGGAGCGGGGGGCAACACCGGGGAGCTGTTTTTT	CASSAGAGGNTGELFF
TRBV5-8	.	TRBJ1-2	.	TGTGCCAGCAGCCTCCTAATCAACAGGGTTGGCTACACCTTC	CASSLLINRVGYTF
TRBV6-2/TRBV6-3	.	TRBJ2-7	.	TGTGCCAGCAGTTACGGGGGAGGTTCCTACGAGCAGTACTTC	CASSYGGGSYEQYF
TRBV6-1	TRBD1	TRBJ1-1	.	TGTGCCAGCAGTGCCCAATCCATGGGACAGGGCAACACTGAAGCTTTCTTT	CASSAQSMGQGNTEAFF
TRBV30	.	TRBJ1-3	once	TGTGCCTGGATGTGGGGCTCTGGAAACACCATATATTTT	CAWMWGSGNTIYF
TRBV3-1/TRBV3-2	TRBD1	TRBJ2-3	.	TGTGCCAGCAGCCTTTACAATTTCCTTCCGGGACAGAACCCAGATACGCAGTATTTT	CASSLYNFLPGQNPDTQYF
TRBV18	.	TRBJ1-5	few	TGTGCCAGCTCACCACAGGGGGGCAATCAGCCCCAGCATTTT	CASSPQGGNQPQHF
TRBV5-8	.	TRBJ1-1	.	TGTGCCAGCAGCTTCCAGACTGCAGAAACTTTCTTT	CASSFQTAETFF
TRBV7-2	.	TRBJ2-3	.	TGTGCCAGCAGCTTTTCGGGACTTCGCACAGATACGCAGTATTTT	CASSFSGLRTDTQYF
TRBV11-2	.	TRBJ2-7	.	TGTGCCAGCAGCTCTATCCCCATCAACAACGAGCAGTACTTC	CASSSIPINNEQYF
TRBV6-5	.	TRBJ2-7	.	TGTGCCAGCTTCAGTAAAGGGTACGAGCAGTACTTC	CASFSKGYEQYF
TRBV7-9	.	TRBJ1-1	.	TGTGCCAGCAGCTTCGGGAGATGGACTGAAGCTTTCTTT	CASSFGRWTEAFF
TRBV24-1	.	TRBJ1-2	.	TGTGCCACCAGTCCAGGGAGGGTCGACTATGGCTACACCTTC	CATSPGRVDYGYTF
TRBV7-8	.	TRBJ1-1	.	TGTGCCAGCAGCTTAGGGGTGGGGACAATCACTGAAGCTTTCTTT	CASSLGVGTITEAFF
TRBV7-6	.	TRBJ2-2	.	TGTGCCAGCAGCTTACGCGGGACAGCGAACACCGGGGAGCTGTTTTTT	CASSLRGTANTGELFF
TRBV3-1/TRBV3-2	.	TRBJ2-6	.	TGTGCCAGCAGCCTAGGACAGTGGGCCAACGTCCTGACTTTC	CASSLGQWANVLTF
TRBV9	TRBD2	TRBJ2-3	.	TGTGCCAGCAGCCCACGGACTAGCGGGGGCACAGATACGCAGTATTTT	CASSPRTSGGTDTQYF
TRBV30	.	TRBJ1-1	.	TGTGCCTGGAGTCCGATTCGGACAGCGTGGAACACTGAAGCTTTCTTT	CAWSPIRTAWNTEAFF
TRBV18	TRBD1	TRBJ1-1	few	TGTGCCAGCTCATCACTTGGACAGGGAGACACTGAAGCTTTCTTT	CASSSLGQGDTEAFF
TRBV5-1	.	TRBJ2-5	.	TGCGCCAGCAGCTTGGCCCAGGGCCAAGAGACCCAGTACTTC	CASSLAQGQETQYF
TRBV4-2	TRBD1	TRBJ2-7	.	TGTGCCAGCAGCCCGACAGGGAGCTCCTACGAGCAGTACTTC	CASSPTGSSYEQYF
TRBV5-6	.	TRBJ1-1	once	TGTGCCAGCAGCTTACTCGGACCCACTGAAGCTTTCTTT	CASSLLGPTEAFF
TRBV12-3/TRBV12-4	.	TRBJ2-7	.	TGTGCCAGCATGGCCAGGGCACTTGGCGAGCAGTACTTC	CASMARALGEQYF
TRBV7-2	TRBD1	TRBJ1-1	once	TGTGCCAGCAGCAGTGACAGGGCGAACACTGAAGCTTTCTTT	CASSSDRANTEAFF
TRBV12-5	TRBD1	TRBJ1-1	.	TGTGCTAGTGGTTTGGTAAAGGACGGACAGGGGGTCTCGATGAACACTGAAGCTTTCTTT	CASGLVKDGQGVSMNTEAFF
TRBV6-5	TRBD1	TRBJ1-1	.	TGTGCCAGCAGTTACTCGCGACAGGGAATCACTGAAGCTTTCTTT	CASSYSRQGITEAFF
TRBV7-2	.	TRBJ1-5	.	TGTGCCAGCAGCGCCGACTTTTATAGCAATCAGCCCCAGCATTTT	CASSADFYSNQPQHF
TRBV3-1/TRBV3-2	.	TRBJ1-2	.	TGTGCCAGCAGCCAAGATCTAGGGCAGTCTGGCTACACCTTC	CASSQDLGQSGYTF
TRBV5-1	.	TRBJ1-5	.	TGCGCCAGCAGCTTGGAGGGATTGAGCAATCAGCCCCAGCATTTT	CASSLEGLSNQPQHF
TRBV2	.	TRBJ1-5	.	TGTGCCAGCAGCGCGCAGGGTGGAGGCAATCAGCCCCAGCATTTT	CASSAQGGGNQPQHF
TRBV18	.	TRBJ2-3	.	TGTGCCAGCTCACCTGACATTGGGACAGATACGCAGTATTTT	CASSPDIGTDTQYF
TRBV27	.	TRBJ1-1	.	TGTGCCAGCAGTATTTACAGGGCGACTGAAGCTTTCTTT	CASSIYRATEAFF
TRBV5-1	.	TRBJ2-2	.	TGCGCCAGCAGCCAGCAGCGGAACACCGGGGAGCTGTTTTTT	CASSQQRNTGELFF
TRBV7-3	.	TRBJ1-3	.	TGTGCCAGCAGCGCCGATCCCGGACGGTTCTCTGGAAACACCATATATTTT	CASSADPGRFSGNTIYF
TRBV27	TRBD1	TRBJ1-2	.	TGTGCCAGCAGATACCGAGGGACAGACTATGGCTACACCTTC	CASRYRGTDYGYTF
TRBV6-6	.	TRBJ2-1	.	TGTGCCAGCAGCCCCGAGGGGATGAGGAACAAGGTGGGGCAGTTCTTC	CASSPEGMRNKVGQFF
TRBV29-1	TRBD1	TRBJ2-1	.	TGCAGCGTCCACAGGGGTGGGGAGCAGTTCTTC	CSVHRGGEQFF
TRBV7-3	.	TRBJ1-5	.	TGTGCCAGCAGCTTAAGTGGACAGCCAAATCAGCCCCAGCATTTT	CASSLSGQPNQPQHF
TRBV7-9	.	TRBJ2-3	.	TGTGCCAGCAGCCAAGTCGAGGGTACGCAGTATTTT	CASSQVEGTQYF
TRBV30	TRBD1	TRBJ2-1	.	TGTGCCCGAACAGGGGGCGCCGGCAATGAGCAGTTCTTC	CARTGGAGNEQFF
TRBV3-1/TRBV3-2	TRBD2	TRBJ2-3	.	TGTGCCAGCAGCCAAGAGTGGACCCGGGGGGGGAACACAGATACGCAGTATTTT	CASSQEWTRGGNTDTQYF
TRBV7-3	.	TRBJ2-1	.	TGTGCCAGCAGCTTAAGTAATAGCGGAAAGCAGTTCTTC	CASSLSNSGKQFF
TRBV30	.	TRBJ2-6	.	TGTGCCTGGACCCACGGGGGATCTGGGGCCAACGTCCTGACTTTC	CAWTHGGSGANVLTF
TRBV18	TRBD1	TRBJ2-3	.	TGTGCCAGCTCACCTAACGACAGGGCTACAACAGATACGCAGTATTTT	CASSPNDRATTDTQYF
TRBV5-1	TRBD1	TRBJ1-4	.	TGCGCCAGCAGCTACGGGACAGATGAAAAACTGTTTTTT	CASSYGTDEKLFF
TRBV19	.	TRBJ2-2	.	TGTGCCAGTAGTATAGAAACAGAGACCGGGGAGCTGTTTTTT	CASSIETETGELFF
TRBV5-1	.	TRBJ2-2	.	TGCGCCAGCAGGCCCGGGACACCTAACACCGGGGAGCTGTTTTTT	CASRPGTPNTGELFF
TRBV29-1	TRBD1	TRBJ2-6	.	TGCAGCGTTGCCGAGCGGGACAGGGCGGGATCTGGGGCCAACGTCCTGACTTTC	CSVAERDRAGSGANVLTF
TRBV11-3	.	TRBJ1-1	.	TGTGCCAGCAGCCGCGCCCGGAACACTGAAGCTTTCTTT	CASSRARNTEAFF